This TCR beta chain was identified during a study of identical twins. This clonotype was recorded a few times. Its specificity is unknown. Trimming left V 3 bases short and J 1 base short, with 22 bases between. Germline CDR1 and CDR2: SGHAT and FQDESV (reference sequence). The CDR3 is 20 residues long. There were only healthy Caucasians among the donors. MiXCR was run by TCRdb on the 5' RACE reads, yielding one entry per CDR3 protein. The data hold 350,000 to 500,000 distinct CDR3 sequences, with approximately 17% observed a single time. Findings of the study overall: Fewer insertions marked abundant cord blood beta clonotypes; young adult naive trended weakly, memory not at all. Twin-shared out-of-frame alpha sequences showed excess low generation probability.

The chain uses TRBV11-1 and TRBJ2-6; D may be TRBD1 or TRBD2 (6 bases each). The clonotype comes from a man aged 50-59 years in good health. The specimen was naive T cells sorted from blood. CDR3 bases: TGTGCCAGCAGCTTCATGGCGACTAGACAGGTTGCTTCTGGGGCCAACGTCCTGACTTTC. It translates to CASSFMATRQVASGANVLTF.